Included here is one T cell receptor beta chain sequence, with context. These data belong to a study of blood T cell repertoires in COVID-19. Study at large: Samples of COVID-19 (acute and convalescent) were obtained from the United States, Italy and Spain. The cDNA or gDNA used as material had been derived from T cells, B-cell-depleted T cells, or PBMCs.

The CDR3 extends over 14 amino acids. Per germline, CDR1 SNHLY and CDR2 FYNNEI. Trimming removed 7 bases from V and 2 bases from J, with 14 bases in between. Original processing notes: For nucleated cells, counts were estimated from reference gene primer amplification. TCRdb keeps only in-frame clones here, not all; method: immunoSEQ multiplex PCR. Clone size and the V and J calls come from that table; the DNA yielded D and trimming. The sample has 100,000 to 150,000 clones, approximately 82% seen once; the top ten hold around 4%. The chain is built from TRBV2 and TRBJ1-1; no firm D call. Sequenced input: peripheral blood. This receptor was obtained from a woman aged 45 to 65 with acute or convalescent COVID-19. The CDR3 region is CASTLIVVNTEAFF. CDR3 nucleotide sequence: TGTGCCAGCACGTTAATCGTCGTAAACACTGAAGCTTTCTTT.